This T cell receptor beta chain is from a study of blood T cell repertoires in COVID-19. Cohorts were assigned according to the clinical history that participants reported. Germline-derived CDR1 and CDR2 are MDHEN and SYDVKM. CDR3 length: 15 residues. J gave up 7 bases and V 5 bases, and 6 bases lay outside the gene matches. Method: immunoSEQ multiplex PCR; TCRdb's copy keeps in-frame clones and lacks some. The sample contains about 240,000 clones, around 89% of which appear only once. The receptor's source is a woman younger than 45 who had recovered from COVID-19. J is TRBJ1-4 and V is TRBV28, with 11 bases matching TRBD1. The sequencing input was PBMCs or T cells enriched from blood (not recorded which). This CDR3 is CASSPRTGGREKLFF. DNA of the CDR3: TGTGCCAGCAGTCCGAGGACAGGGGGCCGTGAAAAACTGTTTTTT.